The clone carrying this T cell receptor beta chain was picked up one time. Its antigen is not known. This specimen belongs to a study of beta chain features in type 1 diabetes. V was shortened by 1 base and J by 0 bases, with 6 bases between the two germline ends. The CDR3 has 15 amino acids. From germline, CDR1 is SGHAT and CDR2 FQNNGV. Broader study findings: VDJ junctions sequenced from type 1 diabetes patients showed fewer insertions and more deletions. Sequencing of cDNA might inflate the share of cells that strongly express TCR. In the patient group, naive, central memory and Treg TCRB repertoires seemed more alike than in the healthy donor group.

Since all of the isolated RNA was reverse transcribed, expressed TCRB transcripts were what got sequenced. Measured with immunoSEQ multiplex PCR; TCRdb has only the in-frame clones, and not every one. The table includes around 400,000 clones, approximately 12% detected once. The clonotype originates from a man between 18 and 35 years old in good health. V gene TRBV11-2 combines with J gene TRBJ2-2; D is possibly TRBD2 (6 bases). The sequencing input was naive CD4+ T cells from blood. As DNA, the CDR3 is TGTGCCAGCAGCTTAGCGGGAGCGAACACCGGGGAGCTGTTTTTT. The encoded protein is CASSLAGANTGELFF.